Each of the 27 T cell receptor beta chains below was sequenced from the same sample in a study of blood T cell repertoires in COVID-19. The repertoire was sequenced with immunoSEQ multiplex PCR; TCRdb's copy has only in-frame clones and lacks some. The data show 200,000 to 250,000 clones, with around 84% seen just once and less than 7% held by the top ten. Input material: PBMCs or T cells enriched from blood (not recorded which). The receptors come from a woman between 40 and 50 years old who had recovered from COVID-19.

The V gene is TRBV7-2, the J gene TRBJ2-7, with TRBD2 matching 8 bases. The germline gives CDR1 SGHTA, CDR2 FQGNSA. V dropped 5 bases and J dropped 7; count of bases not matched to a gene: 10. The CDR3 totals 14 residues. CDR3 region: CASSGTSGHGEQYF. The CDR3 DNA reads TGTGCCAGCAGCGGAACTAGCGGACATGGGGAGCAGTACTTC.

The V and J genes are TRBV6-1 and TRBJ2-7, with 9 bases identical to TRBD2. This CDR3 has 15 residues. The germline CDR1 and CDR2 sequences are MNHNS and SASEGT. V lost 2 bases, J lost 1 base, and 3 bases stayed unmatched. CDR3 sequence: CASSELAGTSYEQYV. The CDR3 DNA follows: TGTGCCAGCAGTGAACTAGCGGGAACGTCCTACGAGCAGTACGTC.

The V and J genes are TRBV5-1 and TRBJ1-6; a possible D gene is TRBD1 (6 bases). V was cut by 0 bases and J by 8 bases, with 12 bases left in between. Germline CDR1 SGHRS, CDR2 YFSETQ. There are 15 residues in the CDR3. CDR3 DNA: TGCGCCAGCAGCTTGGAGGGGGGGTTGGATTCACCCCTCCACTTT. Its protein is CASSLEGGLDSPLHF.

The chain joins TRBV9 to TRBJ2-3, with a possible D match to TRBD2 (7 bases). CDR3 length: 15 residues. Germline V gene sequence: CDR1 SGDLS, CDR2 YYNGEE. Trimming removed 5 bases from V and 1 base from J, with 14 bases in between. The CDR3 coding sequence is TGTGCCAGCAGACCGGGGGGCTCCGGCACAGATACGCAGTATTTT. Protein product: CASRPGGSGTDTQYF.

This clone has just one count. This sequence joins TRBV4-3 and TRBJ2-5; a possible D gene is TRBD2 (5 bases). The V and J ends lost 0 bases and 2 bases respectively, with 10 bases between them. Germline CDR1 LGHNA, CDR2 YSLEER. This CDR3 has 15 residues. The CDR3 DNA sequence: TGCGCCAGCAGCCAAGATTGGGTAGCGCAAGAGACCCAGTACTTC. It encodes CASSQDWVAQETQYF.

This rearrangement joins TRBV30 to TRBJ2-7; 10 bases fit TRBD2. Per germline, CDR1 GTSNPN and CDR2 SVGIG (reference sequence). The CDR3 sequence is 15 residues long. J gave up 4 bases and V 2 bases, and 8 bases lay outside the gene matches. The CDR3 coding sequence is TGTGCCTGGAGTCCCCTAGCGGGGGAAAGATACGAGCAGTACTTC. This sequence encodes CAWSPLAGERYEQYF.

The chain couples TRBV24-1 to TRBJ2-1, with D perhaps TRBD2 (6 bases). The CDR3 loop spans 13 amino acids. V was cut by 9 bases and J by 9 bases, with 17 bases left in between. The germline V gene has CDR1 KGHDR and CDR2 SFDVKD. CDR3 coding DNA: TGTGCCACCGTTGCCGGGACTTCGGGTGAGCAGTTCTTC. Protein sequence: CATVAGTSGEQFF.

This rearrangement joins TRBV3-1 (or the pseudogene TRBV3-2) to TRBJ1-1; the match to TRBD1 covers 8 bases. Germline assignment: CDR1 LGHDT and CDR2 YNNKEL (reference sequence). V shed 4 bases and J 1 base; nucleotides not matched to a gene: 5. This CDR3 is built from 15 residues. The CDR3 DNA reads TGTGCCAGCAGCCCGCCGGACAGGGAGAACACTGAAGCTTTCTTT. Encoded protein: CASSPPDRENTEAFF.

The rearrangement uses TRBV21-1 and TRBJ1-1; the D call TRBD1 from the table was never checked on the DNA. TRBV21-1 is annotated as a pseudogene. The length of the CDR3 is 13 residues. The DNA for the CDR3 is TGTGCCAGCAGCAATTGGGCCAATACTGAAGCTTTCTTT. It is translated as CASSNWANTEAFF.

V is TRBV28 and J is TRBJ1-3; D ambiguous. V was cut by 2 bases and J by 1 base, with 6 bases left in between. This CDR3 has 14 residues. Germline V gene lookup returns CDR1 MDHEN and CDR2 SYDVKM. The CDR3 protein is CASSLLRSGNTIYF. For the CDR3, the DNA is TGTGCCAGCAGTTTACTTCGTTCTGGAAACACCATATATTTT. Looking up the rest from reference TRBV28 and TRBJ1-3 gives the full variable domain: DVKVTQSSRYLVKRTGEKVFLECVQDMDHENMFWYRQDPGLGLRLIYFSYDVKMKEKGDIPEGYSVSREKKERFSLILESASTNQTSMYLCASSLLRSGNTIYFGEGSWLTVV.

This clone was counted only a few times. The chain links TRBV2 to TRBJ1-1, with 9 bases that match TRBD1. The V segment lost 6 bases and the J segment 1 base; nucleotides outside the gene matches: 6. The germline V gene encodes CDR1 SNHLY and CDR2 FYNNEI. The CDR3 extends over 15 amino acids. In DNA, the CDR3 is TGTGCCAGCAGATTCACAGGGGGCAGGAACACTGAAGCTTTCTTT. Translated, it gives CASRFTGGRNTEAFF.

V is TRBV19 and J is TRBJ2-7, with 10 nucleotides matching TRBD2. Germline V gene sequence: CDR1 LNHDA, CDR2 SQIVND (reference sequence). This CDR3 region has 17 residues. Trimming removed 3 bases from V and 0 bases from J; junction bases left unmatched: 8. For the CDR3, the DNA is TGTGCCAGTAGTATTCTCCCGACTAGCGGGCCCTCCTACGAGCAGTACGTC. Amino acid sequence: CASSILPTSGPSYEQYV.

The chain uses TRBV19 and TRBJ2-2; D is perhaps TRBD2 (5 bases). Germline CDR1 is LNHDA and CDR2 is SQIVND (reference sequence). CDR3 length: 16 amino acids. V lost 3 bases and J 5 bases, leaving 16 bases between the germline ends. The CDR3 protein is CASSIPGRRKTGELFF. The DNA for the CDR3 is TGTGCCAGTAGTATCCCTGGCAGGAGGAAAACCGGGGAGCTGTTTTTT.

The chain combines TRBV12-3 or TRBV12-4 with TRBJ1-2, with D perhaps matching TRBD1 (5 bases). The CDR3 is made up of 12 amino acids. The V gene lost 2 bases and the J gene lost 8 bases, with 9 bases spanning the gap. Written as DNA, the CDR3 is TGTGCCAGCAGTTTACAGGGATGGGGCTACACCTTC. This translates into CASSLQGWGYTF.

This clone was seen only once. The CDR3 sequence is CASSRAPAGYYEQYV. The CDR3 nucleotides read TGCGCCAGCAGCAGAGCTCCTGCGGGCTACTACGAGCAGTACGTC. The genes are TRBV23-1 and TRBJ2-7; weak D call: TRBD2 (5 bases). TRBV23-1 is designated an ORF whose function remains uncertain. Deletions cut 6 bases from V and 3 bases from J, with 18 bases between. The CDR3 length is 15 residues.

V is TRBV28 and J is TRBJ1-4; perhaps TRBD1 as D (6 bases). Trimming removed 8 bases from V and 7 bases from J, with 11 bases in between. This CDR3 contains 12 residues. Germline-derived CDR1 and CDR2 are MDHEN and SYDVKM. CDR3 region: CASRARGEKLFF. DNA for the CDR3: TGTGCCAGCCGTGCCAGGGGTGAAAAACTGTTTTTT.

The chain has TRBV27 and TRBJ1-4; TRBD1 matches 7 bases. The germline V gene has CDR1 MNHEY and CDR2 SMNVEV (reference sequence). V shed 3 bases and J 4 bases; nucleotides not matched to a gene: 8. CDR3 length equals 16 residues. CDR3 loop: CASSLGRGLVNEKLFF. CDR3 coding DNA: TGTGCCAGCAGTTTGGGCAGGGGGTTGGTTAATGAAAAACTGTTTTTT.

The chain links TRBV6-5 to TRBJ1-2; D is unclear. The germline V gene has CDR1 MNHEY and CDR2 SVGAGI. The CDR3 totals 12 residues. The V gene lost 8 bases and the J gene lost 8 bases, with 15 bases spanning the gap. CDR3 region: CASSSSGWGYTF. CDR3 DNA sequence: TGTGCCAGCTCGTCGAGTGGTTGGGGCTACACCTTC.

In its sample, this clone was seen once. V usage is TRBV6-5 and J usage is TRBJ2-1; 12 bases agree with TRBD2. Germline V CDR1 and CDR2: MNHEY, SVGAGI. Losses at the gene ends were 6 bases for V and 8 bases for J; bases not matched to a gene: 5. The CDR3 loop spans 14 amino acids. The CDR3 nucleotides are TGTGCCAGCAGGGCACTAGCGGGAGGCGATGAGCAGTTCTTC. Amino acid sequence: CASRALAGGDEQFF.

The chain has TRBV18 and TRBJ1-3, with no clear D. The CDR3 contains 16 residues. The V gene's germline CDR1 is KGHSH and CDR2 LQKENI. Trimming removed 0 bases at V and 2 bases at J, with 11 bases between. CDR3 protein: CASSPPNGEAGNTIYF. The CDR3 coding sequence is TGTGCCAGCTCACCACCAAACGGAGAGGCTGGAAACACCATATATTTT.

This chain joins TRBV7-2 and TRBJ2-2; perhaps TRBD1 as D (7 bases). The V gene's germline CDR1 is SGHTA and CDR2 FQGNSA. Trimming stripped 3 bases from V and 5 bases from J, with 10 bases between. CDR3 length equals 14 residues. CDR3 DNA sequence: TGTGCCAGCAGCTTCTCAGGGGGGACCGGGGAGCTGTTTTTT. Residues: CASSFSGGTGELFF.

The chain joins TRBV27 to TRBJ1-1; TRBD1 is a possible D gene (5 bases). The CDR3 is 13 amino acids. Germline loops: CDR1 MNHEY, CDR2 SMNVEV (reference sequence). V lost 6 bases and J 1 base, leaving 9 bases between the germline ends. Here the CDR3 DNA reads TGTGCCAGCAGGGGGCGGGGGAACACTGAAGCTTTCTTT. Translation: CASRGRGNTEAFF.

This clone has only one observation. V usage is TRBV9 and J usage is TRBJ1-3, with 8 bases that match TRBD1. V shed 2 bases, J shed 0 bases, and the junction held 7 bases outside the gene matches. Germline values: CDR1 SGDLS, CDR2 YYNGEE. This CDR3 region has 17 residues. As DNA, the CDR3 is TGTGCCAGCAGCGTCCGGGACAGGTTCTTCTCTGGAAACACCATATATTTT. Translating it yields CASSVRDRFFSGNTIYF.

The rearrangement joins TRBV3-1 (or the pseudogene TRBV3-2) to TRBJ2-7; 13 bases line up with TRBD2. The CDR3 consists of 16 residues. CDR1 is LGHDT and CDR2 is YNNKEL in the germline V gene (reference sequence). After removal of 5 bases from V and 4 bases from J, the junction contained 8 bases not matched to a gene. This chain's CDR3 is CASSKRTSGSWYEQYF. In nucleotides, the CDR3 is TGTGCCAGCAGCAAGAGGACTAGCGGGAGTTGGTACGAGCAGTACTTC.

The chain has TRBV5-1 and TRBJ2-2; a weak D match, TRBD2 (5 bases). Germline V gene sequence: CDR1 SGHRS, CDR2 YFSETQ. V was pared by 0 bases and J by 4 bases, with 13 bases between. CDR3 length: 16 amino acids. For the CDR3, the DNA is TGCGCCAGCAGCTTGGAGGGAGTTGTCGGCACCGGGGAGCTGTTTTTT. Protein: CASSLEGVVGTGELFF.

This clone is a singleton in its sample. In DNA, the CDR3 is TGTGCCAGCAGCCCGACAGGGAACTATGGCTACACCTTC. It is translated as CASSPTGNYGYTF. The genes are TRBV27 and TRBJ1-2; 7 nucleotides align to TRBD1. Unmatched junction bases numbered 3, after V lost 6 bases and J lost 2 bases. The V gene's germline CDR1 is MNHEY and CDR2 SMNVEV (reference sequence). There are 13 residues in the CDR3.

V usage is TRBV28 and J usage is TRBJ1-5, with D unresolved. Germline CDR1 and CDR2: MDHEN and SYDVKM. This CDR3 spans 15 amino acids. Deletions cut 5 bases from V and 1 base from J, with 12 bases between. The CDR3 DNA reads TGTGCCAGCAGTGTGAGACTGTCCAGCAATCAGCCCCAGCATTTT. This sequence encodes CASSVRLSSNQPQHF.